A single sample gave rise to the 19 T cell receptor beta chains below, sequenced in a study of T cell repertoires in cytomegalovirus infection. No antigens are known for them. Via MiXCR, TCRdb re-called the reads, giving one row per CDR3 protein. This table holds hundreds of thousands of distinct CDR3 sequences, around a third found once. The sequencing here drew on cultured PBMCs, taken from culture after CMV antigen stimulation. Source of these receptors: a human donor in good health (CMV status not recorded). Some clones in this sample may be carry-over from other donors' samples.

V is TRBV4-2 and J is TRBJ2-3, with D possibly matching TRBD2 (6 bases). This CDR3 region has 15 residues. V was clipped by 0 bases and J by 3 bases, with 10 bases between them. Germline V CDR1 and CDR2: LGHNA, YNFKEQ. CDR3 loop: CASSQEEGGTDTQYF. The CDR3 coding sequence is TGTGCCAGCAGCCAAGAGGAGGGTGGTACAGATACGCAGTATTTT.

This clonotype was detected only a few times. The CDR3 loop is CASSEPGQQYGYTF. DNA for the CDR3: TGTGCCAGCAGTGAACCGGGACAGCAATATGGCTACACCTTC. The gene calls are TRBV6-1 and TRBJ1-2, with 7 bases aligning to TRBD1. V shed 2 bases and J 5 bases; nucleotides not matched to a gene: 5. Germline CDR1 reads MNHNS; CDR2 reads SASEGT. CDR3 length: 14 residues.

The chain has TRBV15 and TRBJ2-6, with D perhaps matching TRBD2 (5 bases). This CDR3 comprises 14 residues. The V and J ends lost 6 bases and 2 bases respectively, with 8 bases between them. The germline V gene encodes CDR1 LNHNV and CDR2 YYDKDF (reference sequence). The CDR3 region has the DNA TGTGCCACCAGTCCCGGGACTGGGGCCAACGTCCTGACTTTC. Translating gives CATSPGTGANVLTF.

V and J are TRBV6-5 and TRBJ2-7, with TRBD1 matching 8 bases. Germline V gives CDR1 MNHEY, CDR2 SVGAGI. V shed 4 bases and J 0 bases; nucleotides not matched to a gene: 8. CDR3 length equals 16 residues. The CDR3 protein is CASSSLGTGYSYEQYF. CDR3 sequence (DNA): TGTGCCAGCAGTTCCCTCGGGACAGGATACTCCTACGAGCAGTACTTC.

This clonotype was detected many times. The V and J genes are TRBV7-2 and TRBJ1-1; D not certain. Looked up from germline, CDR1 is SGHTA and CDR2 is FQGNSA. Trimming shortened V by 6 bases and J by 1 base, and 12 bases separated the two germline ends. The CDR3 consists of 14 residues. As DNA, the CDR3 is TGTGCCAGCAGTCCAGGTTTTGCGAACACTGAAGCTTTCTTT. This codes for CASSPGFANTEAFF.

The V and J genes are TRBV5-4 and TRBJ2-5; the match to TRBD2 covers 7 bases. CDR3 size: 18 residues. From germline, CDR1 is SGHNT and CDR2 YYREEE (reference sequence). V was clipped by 0 bases and J by 0 bases; unmatched bases: 11. CDR3 protein: CASSLGPDWGGYQETQYF. The CDR3 nucleotides are TGTGCCAGCAGCTTGGGTCCGGACTGGGGGGGGTACCAAGAGACCCAGTACTTC.

The V and J genes are TRBV2 and TRBJ1-5; no firm D call. Trimming cost V 4 bases and J 2 bases, with 12 bases left between them. Per the germline V gene, CDR1 is SNHLY and CDR2 is FYNNEI. The CDR3 covers 15 residues. The CDR3 nucleotides read TGTGCCAGCAGTGGACCAGTCGGAGGCAATCAGCCCCAGCATTTT. Residues: CASSGPVGGNQPQHF.

The table lists this clonotype with many counts. The chain uses TRBV7-2 and TRBJ1-1, with TRBD1 matching 10 bases. V shed 5 bases and J 7 bases; nucleotides not matched to a gene: 4. Germline-derived CDR1 and CDR2 are SGHTA and FQGNSA. CDR3 length: 13 amino acids. The CDR3 here is CASSQDRGDEAFF. The CDR3 DNA reads TGTGCCAGCAGCCAGGACAGGGGGGATGAAGCTTTCTTT.

The chain uses TRBV20-1 and TRBJ2-3, with 9 bases that match TRBD1. This CDR3 has 14 amino acids. Trimming took 5 bases from V and 5 from J; bases not matched to a gene: 8. The V gene's germline CDR1 is DFQATT and CDR2 SNEGSKA (reference sequence). CDR3 sequence: CSAYHRGLGDTQYF. DNA of the CDR3: TGCAGTGCTTACCACAGGGGGCTAGGAGATACGCAGTATTTT.

This clonotype was seen a few times. The gene calls are TRBV7-2 and TRBJ2-3; no definite D call. Germline CDR1 SGHTA, CDR2 FQGNSA. This CDR3 has 12 residues. Between the trimmed V and J ends, which lost 2 bases and 6 bases, there was a span of 6 bases. The CDR3 here is CASSLQADTQYF. CDR3 DNA sequence: TGTGCCAGCAGCTTACAAGCGGATACGCAGTATTTT.

This clonotype was picked up a small number of times. This chain links TRBV7-8 with TRBJ2-7; 10 bases line up with TRBD1. The CDR3 length is 17 residues. Unmatched junction bases numbered 11, after V lost 0 bases and J lost 6 bases. Per germline, CDR1 SGHVS and CDR2 FQNEAQ. The CDR3: CASSLATSGQGSSEQYF. The DNA for the CDR3 is TGTGCCAGCAGCTTAGCCACTTCGGGACAGGGGTCTAGCGAGCAGTACTTC.

This clonotype was picked up many times. The V and J genes are TRBV7-2 and TRBJ2-7; D remains ambiguous. The CDR3 is made up of 13 amino acids. Germline V gene data show CDR1 as SGHTA and CDR2 as FQGNSA. Deletions cut 5 bases from V and 2 bases from J, with 10 bases between. The CDR3 loop reads CASSRPPTYEQYF. The CDR3 nucleotides are TGTGCCAGCAGCCGACCTCCTACCTACGAGCAGTACTTC.

The V call is TRBV6-1, the J call TRBJ1-3; D is unresolved. This CDR3 contains 15 residues. Trimming stripped 9 bases from V and 0 bases from J, with 15 bases between. CDR1 is MNHNS, CDR2 SASEGT, per germline. Written as DNA, the CDR3 is TGTGCCAGTAAACTAAGCTCGGTCTCTGGAAACACCATATATTTT. Its protein is CASKLSSVSGNTIYF.

The genes are TRBV20-1 and TRBJ1-5; D is ambiguous. This CDR3 region has 17 residues. Deletions cut 6 bases from V and 3 bases from J, with 24 bases between. Per germline, CDR1 DFQATT and CDR2 SNEGSKA (reference sequence). CDR3 in DNA: TGCAGTGCCGCAGAAGTGGCTCCCGGTTTAATCAATCAGCCCCAGCATTTT. Protein sequence: CSAAEVAPGLINQPQHF.

There are a few counts of this clonotype. The gene calls are TRBV7-2 and TRBJ1-5; 7 nucleotides agree with TRBD1. The CDR3 spans 15 residues. V lost 5 bases and J lost 1; bases outside the gene matches: 5. Germline V CDR1 and CDR2: SGHTA, FQGNSA. CDR3 bases: TGTGCCAGCAGCCAGACAGGGTCGAGCAATCAGCCCCAGCATTTT. It translates to CASSQTGSSNQPQHF.

The chain joins TRBV6-5 to TRBJ1-1, with 10 positions matching TRBD1. CDR3 length: 15 residues. The junction had 10 bases not matched to a gene; V was cut back by 6 bases and J by 6 bases. Per the germline V gene, CDR1 is MNHEY and CDR2 is SVGAGI. The CDR3 DNA follows: TGTGCCAGCAGGAATTGGGACAGGGGAGGGGCTGAAGCTTTCTTT. It translates to CASRNWDRGGAEAFF.

CDR3 DNA sequence: TGTGCCAGCGAGGGGCGGGGGATTGAGGCCGATGAGCAGTTCTTC. Residues: CASEGRGIEADEQFF. V is TRBV2 and J is TRBJ2-1, with 7 bases identical to TRBD2. The J segment lost 8 bases and the V segment lost 8 bases, leaving 15 bases of the junction unmatched. This CDR3 region has 15 residues. The V gene's germline CDR1 is SNHLY and CDR2 FYNNEI.

This clonotype was recorded a few times. This chain uses TRBV24-1 with TRBJ1-2; D is possibly TRBD1 (5 bases). The ends were cut back, 1 base at V and 10 bases at J, with 9 bases in the middle. This CDR3 has 12 amino acids. Germline V gives CDR1 KGHDR, CDR2 SFDVKD. For the CDR3, the DNA is TGTGCCACCAGTGATTTTGGGGGTACCTACACCTTC. Its protein is CATSDFGGTYTF.

CDR3 sequence (DNA): TGCAGTGCAATAGCCCCAACGGAGTTCTACGAGCAGTACTTC. It specifies CSAIAPTEFYEQYF. V and J are TRBV20-1 and TRBJ2-7; D not certain. From germline, CDR1 is DFQATT and CDR2 SNEGSKA (reference sequence). V lost 6 bases and J lost 3, with 18 bases in between. The CDR3 consists of 14 residues.